The rows below give T cell receptor beta chains drawn from one sample of a study of blood T cell repertoires in COVID-19. Assay used: immunoSEQ multiplex PCR; TCRdb lists only in-frame clones, some missing. The sample records over 15,000 clones, 77% being singletons. Source material: peripheral blood. The receptors here all came from a man between 70 and 80 years old with COVID-19, enrolled during active disease. The CDR3 runs from the conserved cysteine through the conserved F or W. A D gene is named only where the DNA matches it firmly. Size tells how often a clone was seen (once, few, many) or the class of an expanded clone, and some rows leave it out.

d_call clone_size j_call v_call cdr3_nt cdr3_aa
TRBD1 . TRBJ2-6 TRBV27 TGTGCCAGCAGTCCAGGGACAGGGGCTGCGCGGGGGGCCAACGTCCTGACTTTC CASSPGTGAARGANVLTF
. . TRBJ1-6 TRBV9 TGTGCCAGCAGCTCGGCGGGCGCGAGCTCCTATAATTCACCCCTCCACTTT CASSSAGASSYNSPLHF
TRBD1 few TRBJ1-1 TRBV10-3 TGTGCCATCACCATGGGGGACAGGGGGAAGGGTGAAGCTTTCTTT CAITMGDRGKGEAFF
TRBD2 few TRBJ2-1 TRBV5-6 TGTGCCAGCAGCTCGGGACTAGCGGGAGGTAAGCAGTTCTTC CASSSGLAGGKQFF
. . TRBJ2-3 TRBV27 TGTGCCAGCGTACCCGTAGCGTGGCGGGGCACAGATACGCAGTATTTT CASVPVAWRGTDTQYF
. once TRBJ1-2 TRBV4-1 TGCGCCAGCAGCCAAGACCCCGACAGATGGGGTCTTACCTTC CASSQDPDRWGLTF
. . TRBJ2-3 TRBV6-4 TGTGCCAGCAGGGACTCCCTGGGCAGCACAGATACGCAGTATTTT CASRDSLGSTDTQYF
TRBD2 . TRBJ2-1 TRBV13 TGTGCCAGCAGCCGTCGACTAGCGGGAGGCTGGAATGAGCAGTTCTTC CASSRRLAGGWNEQFF
. . TRBJ1-5 TRBV10-3 TGTGCCATCAGATCACAGGGAAGCAATCAGCCCCAGCATTTT CAIRSQGSNQPQHF
TRBD1 . TRBJ2-3 TRBV7-6 TGTGCCAGCAGCTTAAGGACAGGCAAGGGCACAGATACGCAGTATTTT CASSLRTGKGTDTQYF
TRBD1 . TRBJ2-3 TRBV2 TGTGCCAGCAGTCTAACGGACAGGGCCCCAGATACGCAGTATTTT CASSLTDRAPDTQYF
. . TRBJ2-5 TRBV18 TGTGCCAGCTCACCAAATATGCCGGGGCGGGGCACAGAGACCCAGTACTTC CASSPNMPGRGTETQYF
TRBD2 medium-sized TRBJ2-7 TRBV4-1 TGCGCCAGCAGCCCCACTAGCGGGAGGCGCTACGAGCAGTACTTC CASSPTSGRRYEQYF
. . TRBJ2-7 TRBV20-1 TGCAGTGCTACCTACTCCTACGAGCAGTACTTC CSATYSYEQYF
. once TRBJ2-7 TRBV30 TGTGCCTGGGCACTGGGCAGCGAGCAGTACTTC CAWALGSEQYF
. . TRBJ2-2 TRBV28 TGTGCCAGCAGTTCCTCAGGGGCGGGCACCGGGGAGCTGTTTTTT CASSSSGAGTGELFF
TRBD1 . TRBJ2-7 TRBV5-1 TGCGCCAGCAGCCTCGGGACAGGGGCAGGATCCGAGCAGTACTTC CASSLGTGAGSEQYF
. once TRBJ2-1 TRBV11-2 TGTGCCAGCAGCTTAGATTGGCTAGTTGTAGCTGAGCAGTTCTTC CASSLDWLVVAEQFF
TRBD1 . TRBJ1-1 TRBV19 TGTGCCAGTAGTTGGCCAGGGGGAATGAACACTGAAGCTTTCTTT CASSWPGGMNTEAFF
TRBD1 . TRBJ2-7 TRBV3-1/TRBV3-2 TGTGCCAGCAGCCCGACCCGGGACAGGGGATGGGAGCAGTACTTC CASSPTRDRGWEQYF
. . TRBJ1-3 TRBV12-3/TRBV12-4 TGTGCCAGCAGAATACTAGGCACCATATATTTT CASRILGTIYF
TRBD1 medium-sized TRBJ1-3 TRBV5-1 TGCGCCAGCAGCTCCAGGGGGTCTACTGGAAACACCATATATTTT CASSSRGSTGNTIYF
. . TRBJ2-3 TRBV5-4 TGTGCCAGCAGCTTAGTTCTAGCAGCTAGCACAGATACGCAGTATTTT CASSLVLAASTDTQYF
TRBD1 once TRBJ1-2 TRBV18 TGTGCCAGCTCACTCGACAGGGCTAACTATGGCTACACCTTC CASSLDRANYGYTF
TRBD2 . TRBJ2-3 TRBV10-3 TGTGCCATCTGCCAGGGACTAGACAGCACAGATACGCAGTATTTT CAICQGLDSTDTQYF
. . TRBJ2-7 TRBV7-8 TGTGCCAGCACCAACTCGGGGGGCACCTACGAGCAGTACTTC CASTNSGGTYEQYF
. once TRBJ1-1 TRBV19 TGTGCCAGTAGTATCCAAGGGCTCGGGGTTCCTGAAGCTTTCTTT CASSIQGLGVPEAFF
TRBD2 few TRBJ2-7 TRBV10-2 TGCGCCAGCAGTTTAGCGGGGGCGGGCTACGAGCAGTACTTC CASSLAGAGYEQYF
. . TRBJ1-3 TRBV5-1 TGCGCCAGCAGCGCGGGCTCTGGAAACACCATATATTTT CASSAGSGNTIYF
TRBD2 . TRBJ2-1 TRBV9 TGTGCCAGCACTAAGACTAGCGGGGAAATTGGTGAGCAGTTCTTC CASTKTSGEIGEQFF
. . TRBJ1-2 TRBV4-3 TGCGCCAGCAGTCGGGCTGGACAGACTGAGTATGGCTACACCTTC CASSRAGQTEYGYTF
. . TRBJ2-7 TRBV7-9 TGTGCCAGCCTTGAGACACCGAAAAAGCTGTACGAGCAGTACTTC CASLETPKKLYEQYF
. . TRBJ1-5 TRBV3-1/TRBV3-2 TGTGCCAGCAGCCAGGACAGCTTCAATCAGCCCCAGCATTTT CASSQDSFNQPQHF
. . TRBJ1-4 TRBV7-9 TGTGCCAGCAGCTGGGATCATGGGGCGGGGGCAACTAATGAAAAACTGTTTTTT CASSWDHGAGATNEKLFF
TRBD1 . TRBJ1-5 TRBV19 TGTGCCAGTATTACGACAGGGGCCTATAGCAATCAGCCCCAGCATTTT CASITTGAYSNQPQHF
. . TRBJ2-3 TRBV20-1 TGCAGTGCTAGTTTACCCCCGGGGGGCACTAGCACAGATACGCAGTATTTT CSASLPPGGTSTDTQYF
TRBD2 . TRBJ2-7 TRBV5-1 TGCGCCAGCTCTGTGGGACTAACCTACGAGCAGTACTTC CASSVGLTYEQYF